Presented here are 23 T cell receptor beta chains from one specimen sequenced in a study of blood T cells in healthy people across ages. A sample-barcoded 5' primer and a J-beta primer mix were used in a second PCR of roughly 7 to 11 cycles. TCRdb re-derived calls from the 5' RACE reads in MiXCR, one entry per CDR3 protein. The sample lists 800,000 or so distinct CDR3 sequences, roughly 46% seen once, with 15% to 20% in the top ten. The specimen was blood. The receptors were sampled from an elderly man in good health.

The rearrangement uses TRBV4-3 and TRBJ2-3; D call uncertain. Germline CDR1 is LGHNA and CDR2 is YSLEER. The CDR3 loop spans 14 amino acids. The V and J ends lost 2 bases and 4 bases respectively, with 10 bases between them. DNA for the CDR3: TGCGCCAGCAGCCAACTTGTAGCTGCAGATACGCAGTATTTT. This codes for CASSQLVAADTQYF.

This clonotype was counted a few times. The CDR3 sequence is CASSTYSSTDTQYF. DNA for the CDR3: TGTGCCAGTAGTACATACTCTAGCACAGATACGCAGTATTTT. The chain recombines TRBV19 with TRBJ2-3; no clear D gene. The germline V gene has CDR1 LNHDA and CDR2 SQIVND (reference sequence). Trimming took 4 bases from V and 0 from J, leaving 8 bases between them. CDR3 length: 14 residues. The full variable domain, with the rest looked up from reference TRBV19 and TRBJ2-3, is DGGITQSPKYLFRKEGQNVTLSCEQNLNHDAMYWYRQDPGQGLRLIYYSQIVNDFQKGDIAEGYSVSREKKESFPLTVTSAQKNPTAFYLCASSTYSSTDTQYFGPGTRLTVL.

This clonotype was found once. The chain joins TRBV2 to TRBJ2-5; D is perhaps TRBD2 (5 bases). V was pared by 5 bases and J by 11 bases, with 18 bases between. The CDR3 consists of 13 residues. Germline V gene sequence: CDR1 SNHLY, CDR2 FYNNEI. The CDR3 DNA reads TGTGCCAGCAGTAGTGAAAGCGTCGGGGAGCAGTACTTC. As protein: CASSSESVGEQYF.

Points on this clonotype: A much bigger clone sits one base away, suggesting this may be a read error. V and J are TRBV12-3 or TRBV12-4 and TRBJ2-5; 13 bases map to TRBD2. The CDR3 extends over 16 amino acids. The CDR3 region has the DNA TGTGCCCGCAGTTTGGGGACTAGCGGGACTGGAGAGACCCAGTACTTC. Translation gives CARSLGTSGTGETQYF.

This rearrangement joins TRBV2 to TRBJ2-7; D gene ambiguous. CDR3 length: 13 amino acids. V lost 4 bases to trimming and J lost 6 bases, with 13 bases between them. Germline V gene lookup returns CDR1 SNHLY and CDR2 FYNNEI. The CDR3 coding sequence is TGTGCCAGCAGTGGAAACACAGCCGGCGAGCAGTACTTC. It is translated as CASSGNTAGEQYF.

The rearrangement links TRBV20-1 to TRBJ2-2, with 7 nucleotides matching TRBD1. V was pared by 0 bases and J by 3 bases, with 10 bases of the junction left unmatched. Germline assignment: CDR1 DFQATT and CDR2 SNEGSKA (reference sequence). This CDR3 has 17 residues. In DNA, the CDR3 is TGCAGTGCTAGAGATCCCCGTGAGGGGGCGCACACCGGGGAGCTGTTTTTT. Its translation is CSARDPREGAHTGELFF.

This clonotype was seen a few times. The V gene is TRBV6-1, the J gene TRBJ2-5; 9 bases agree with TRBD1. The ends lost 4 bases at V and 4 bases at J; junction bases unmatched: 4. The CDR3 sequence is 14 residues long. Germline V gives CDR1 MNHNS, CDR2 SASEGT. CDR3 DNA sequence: TGTGCCAGCAGTGCCCGGACAGGGGTAGAGACCCAGTACTTC. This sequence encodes CASSARTGVETQYF.

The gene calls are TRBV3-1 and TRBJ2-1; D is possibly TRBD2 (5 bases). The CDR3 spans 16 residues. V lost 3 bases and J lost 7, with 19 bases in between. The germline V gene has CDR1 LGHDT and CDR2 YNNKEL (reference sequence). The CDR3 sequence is CASSQSGLRSINEQFF. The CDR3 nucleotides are TGTGCCAGCAGCCAGTCTGGACTTCGAAGCATAAATGAGCAGTTCTTC.

The CDR3, as DNA: TGTGCCAGCAGCTTAGGGCGGGGGGGCCATGAGCAGTTCTTC. Translation gives CASSLGRGGHEQFF. The chain uses TRBV11-2 and TRBJ2-1; 9 positions match TRBD2. The CDR3 length is 14 residues. V shed 1 base, J shed 8 bases, and the junction held 3 bases outside the gene matches. Germline CDR1 is SGHAT and CDR2 is FQNNGV.

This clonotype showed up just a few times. CDR3 in amino acids: CASKGLAGEDYEQFF. CDR3 DNA: TGTGCCAGCAAGGGACTAGCGGGAGAGGATTATGAGCAGTTCTTC. The V call is TRBV15, the J call TRBJ2-1, with TRBD2 matching over 14 bases. From germline, CDR1 is LNHNV and CDR2 YYDKDF (reference sequence). The CDR3 has 15 residues. Trimming removed 10 bases from V and 8 bases from J; junction bases left unmatched: 10.

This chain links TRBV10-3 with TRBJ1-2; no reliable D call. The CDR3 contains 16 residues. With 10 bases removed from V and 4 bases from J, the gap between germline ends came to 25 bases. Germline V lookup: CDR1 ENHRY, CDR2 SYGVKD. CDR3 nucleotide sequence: TGTGCCACGGGTGTCGGGGTGGACTTTCGAGGCTATGGCTACACCTTC. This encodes CATGVGVDFRGYGYTF.

CDR3 loop: CASSRSRGRVTDTQYF. DNA for the CDR3: TGCGCCAGCAGCCGGTCTAGAGGGCGGGTTACAGATACGCAGTATTTT. The genes are TRBV5-1 and TRBJ2-3; a weak D match, TRBD2 (5 bases). This CDR3 comprises 16 residues. V was trimmed by 4 bases and J by 3 bases, leaving 18 bases between them. Germline CDR1 is SGHRS and CDR2 is YFSETQ.

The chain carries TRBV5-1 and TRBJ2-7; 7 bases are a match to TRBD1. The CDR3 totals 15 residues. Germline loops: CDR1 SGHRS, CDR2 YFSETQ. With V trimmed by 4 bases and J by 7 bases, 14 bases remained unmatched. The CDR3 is CASSVGQSSCNEQYF. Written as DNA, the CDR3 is TGCGCCAGCAGCGTGGGACAGAGCTCCTGCAATGAGCAGTACTTC.

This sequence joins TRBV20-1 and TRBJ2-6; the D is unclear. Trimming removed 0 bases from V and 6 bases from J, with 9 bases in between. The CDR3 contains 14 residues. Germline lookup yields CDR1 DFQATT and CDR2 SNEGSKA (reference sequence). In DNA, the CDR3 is TGCAGTGCTAGAGAACGGGCTGAGGCCAACGTCCTGACTTTC. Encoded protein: CSARERAEANVLTF.

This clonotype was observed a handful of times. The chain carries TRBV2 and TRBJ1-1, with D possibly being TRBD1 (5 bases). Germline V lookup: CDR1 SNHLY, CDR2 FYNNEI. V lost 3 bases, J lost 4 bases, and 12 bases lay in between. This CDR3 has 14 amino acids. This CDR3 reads CASSDQGRGTEAFF. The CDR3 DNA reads TGTGCCAGCAGTGACCAGGGTCGGGGCACTGAAGCTTTCTTT.

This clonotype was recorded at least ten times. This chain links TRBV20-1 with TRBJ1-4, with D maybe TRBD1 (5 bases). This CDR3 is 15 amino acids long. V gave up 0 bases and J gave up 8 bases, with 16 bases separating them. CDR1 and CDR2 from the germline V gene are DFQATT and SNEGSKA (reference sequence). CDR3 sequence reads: CSARDRVRGEEKLFF. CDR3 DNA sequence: TGCAGTGCTAGAGATCGGGTACGAGGGGAGGAAAAACTGTTTTTT.

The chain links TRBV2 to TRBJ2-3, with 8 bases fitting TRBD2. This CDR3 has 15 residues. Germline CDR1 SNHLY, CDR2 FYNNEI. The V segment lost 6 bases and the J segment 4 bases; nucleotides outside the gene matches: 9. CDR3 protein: CASSPPGGIADTQYF. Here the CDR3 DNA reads TGTGCCAGCAGCCCCCCGGGAGGGATCGCAGATACGCAGTATTTT.

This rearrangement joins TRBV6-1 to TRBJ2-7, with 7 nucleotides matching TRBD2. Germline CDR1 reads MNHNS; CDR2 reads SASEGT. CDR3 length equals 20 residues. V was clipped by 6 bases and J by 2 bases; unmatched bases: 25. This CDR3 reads CASRGPSGPNLDPLTYEQYF. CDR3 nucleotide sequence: TGTGCCAGCAGGGGCCCTAGCGGCCCCAACCTGGATCCATTAACCTACGAGCAGTACTTC.

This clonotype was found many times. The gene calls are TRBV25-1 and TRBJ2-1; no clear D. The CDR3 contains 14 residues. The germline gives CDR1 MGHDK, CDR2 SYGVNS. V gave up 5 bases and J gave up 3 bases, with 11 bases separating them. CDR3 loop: CASSLGGDYNEQFF. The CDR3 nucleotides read TGTGCCAGCAGTTTAGGCGGAGACTACAATGAGCAGTTCTTC.

This CDR3 reads CASSLFLANAGEQYF. CDR3 DNA: TGCGCCAGCAGCTTGTTTTTGGCGAACGCGGGGGAGCAGTACTTC. The gene calls are TRBV5-1 and TRBJ2-5; 7 bases line up with TRBD2. This CDR3 region has 15 residues. After removal of 1 base from V and 11 bases from J, the junction contained 14 bases not matched to a gene. Germline CDR1 and CDR2: SGHRS and YFSETQ.

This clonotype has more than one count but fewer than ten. CDR3 protein: CASSPSQGRADTQYF. The CDR3 DNA sequence: TGCGCCAGCAGCCCCTCCCAGGGGAGGGCAGATACGCAGTATTTT. J is TRBJ2-3 and V is TRBV5-1; maybe TRBD2 (7 bases). The CDR3 has 15 amino acids. From germline, CDR1 is SGHRS and CDR2 YFSETQ. V gave up 4 bases and J gave up 4 bases, with 16 bases separating them.

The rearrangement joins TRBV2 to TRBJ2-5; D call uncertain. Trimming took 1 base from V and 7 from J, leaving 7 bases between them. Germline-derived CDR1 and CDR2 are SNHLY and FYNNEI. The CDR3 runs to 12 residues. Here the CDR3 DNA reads TGTGCCAGCAGTGAAGAAATTTGGACCCAGTACTTC. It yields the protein CASSEEIWTQYF.

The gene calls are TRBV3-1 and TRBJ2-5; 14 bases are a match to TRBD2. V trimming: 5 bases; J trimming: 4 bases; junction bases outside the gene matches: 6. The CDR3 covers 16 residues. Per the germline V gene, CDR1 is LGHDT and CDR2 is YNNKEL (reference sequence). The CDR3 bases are TGTGCCAGCAGCTCGGGACTAGCGGGAGCCGCAGAGACCCAGTACTTC. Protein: CASSSGLAGAAETQYF.